This is a list of T cell receptor beta chains from one sample in a study of CD8 T cells in ankylosing spondylitis. One entry per CDR3 protein, called by TCRdb with MiXCR from the 5' RACE reads. The sample comprises 200,000 to 250,000 distinct CDR3 sequences, around 16% of which are singletons, and approximately 46% rests with the top ten. Sequencing used blood, either unsorted or a sorted T cell fraction (not recorded which). These receptors all come from a male donor with ankylosing spondylitis. The CDR3 runs from the conserved cysteine through the conserved F or W. A D gene is named only where the DNA matches it firmly. Not all rows give a size; the values are once, few, many and, for expanded clones, a class.

V gene	clone size	J gene	D gene	CDR3 length	CDR3 DNA	CDR3 protein
TRBV3-1	NA	TRBJ2-7	NA	19	TGTGCCAGCAGCCAAGTGGGCCCAATGGGACGAAGGATGTACTACGAGCAGTACTTC	CASSQVGPMGRRMYYEQYF
TRBV2	few	TRBJ1-2	TRBD1	14	TGTGCCAGCAGACCGACAGGGGGCGACTATGGCTACACCTTC	CASRPTGGDYGYTF
TRBV20-1	few	TRBJ2-1	NA	16	TGCAGTGCTAGAGATGGGTCGGGAGTAGTCTACAATGAGCAGTTCTTC	CSARDGSGVVYNEQFF
TRBV6-5	NA	TRBJ1-1	NA	14	TGTGCCAGCAGTTGGGAGCCGAAGGACACTGAAGCTTTCTTT	CASSWEPKDTEAFF
TRBV12-3/TRBV12-4	few	TRBJ1-5	NA	15	TGTGCCAGCAGTGGGGGGGACTATAGCAATCAGCCCCAGCATTTT	CASSGGDYSNQPQHF
TRBV27	NA	TRBJ2-1	TRBD2	13	TGTGCCAGCGGGACTAGCGGAAACAATGAGCAGTTCTTC	CASGTSGNNEQFF
TRBV7-9	few	TRBJ2-3	TRBD2	16	TGTGCCAGCAGCACCGCTAGCGGGAGGAGCACAGATACGCAGTATTTT	CASSTASGRSTDTQYF
TRBV27	few	TRBJ2-1	NA	13	TGTGCCAGCAGGGGGGAGAACTACAATGAGCAGTTCTTC	CASRGENYNEQFF
TRBV2	few	TRBJ1-1	NA	13	TGTGCCGGAGGACCGGTGGGGGGAGCTGAAGCTTTCTTT	CAGGPVGGAEAFF
TRBV29-1	many	TRBJ1-1	NA	12	TGCAGCCTGCGGGCCGAGAACACTGAAGCTTTCTTT	CSLRAENTEAFF
TRBV2	many	TRBJ2-1	NA	14	TGTGCCAGCATAGGGGGTACCTCCTACAATGAGCAGTTCTTC	CASIGGTSYNEQFF
TRBV7-9	many	TRBJ1-2	NA	13	TGTGCCAGCAGCCTATATGGGGGCTATGGCTACACCTTC	CASSLYGGYGYTF
TRBV3-1	NA	TRBJ2-3	NA	16	TGTGCCAGCAGCCAAGTTGGGGGGAGTAGCACAGATACGCAGTATTTT	CASSQVGGSSTDTQYF
TRBV29-1	NA	TRBJ2-1	NA	15	TGCAGCACTGAGGCGGTGGGGGCCAAGGGTAATGAGCAGTTCTTC	CSTEAVGAKGNEQFF
TRBV12-3/TRBV12-4	many	TRBJ2-2	NA	16	TGTGCCAGCAGTTCTTACGAGGGTCCGAACACCGGGGAGCTGTTTTTT	CASSSYEGPNTGELFF
TRBV19	NA	TRBJ2-7	NA	13	TGTGCCAGTAGTGGGGAGGTTACCTACGAGCAGTACTTC	CASSGEVTYEQYF
TRBV4-3	NA	TRBJ1-2	NA	14	TGCGCCAGCAGCCAAGGGGGGTTCGGCTATGGCTACACCTTC	CASSQGGFGYGYTF
TRBV5-1	few	TRBJ2-7	NA	13	TGCGCCAGCAGCTTTGGGGCCGACTACGAGCAGTACTTC	CASSFGADYEQYF
TRBV4-1	many	TRBJ2-4	NA	13	TGCGCCAGCAGGGGGGACACACAAAACATTCAGTACTTC	CASRGDTQNIQYF
TRBV5-5	NA	TRBJ2-7	NA	14	TGTGCCAGCAGCGGCCGGGCCTCCTCCTACGAGCAGTACTTC	CASSGRASSYEQYF
TRBV6-2/TRBV6-3	NA	TRBJ1-1	NA	16	TGTGCCAGCAGTTACGATGTGGGCAGACCAAACACTGAAGCTTTCTTT	CASSYDVGRPNTEAFF
TRBV12-3/TRBV12-4	many	TRBJ1-5	NA	14	TGTGCCAGCAGTGACGACAGTAACAATCAGCCCCAGCATTTT	CASSDDSNNQPQHF
TRBV29-1	NA	TRBJ1-2	NA	13	TGCAGCGTTGGAGAGGGAAGATCCTATGGCTACACCTTC	CSVGEGRSYGYTF
TRBV5-6	NA	TRBJ2-4	NA	17	TGTGCCAGCAGCTTGGCGTCTTCCGGGATGGGCGAAAACATTCAGTACTTC	CASSLASSGMGENIQYF
TRBV19	NA	TRBJ2-5	NA	13	TGTGCCAGTAGGAGGGGGTCGGAAGAGACCCAGTACTTC	CASRRGSEETQYF
TRBV6-5	NA	TRBJ2-7	NA	15	TGTGCCAGCAGTTACTCGCCAGAAAATCTCTACGAGCAGTACTTC	CASSYSPENLYEQYF
TRBV6-5	once	TRBJ2-1	TRBD2	16	TGTGCCAGCAGTTATTTTAGCGGGAGTTCGTACAATGAGCAGTTCTTC	CASSYFSGSSYNEQFF
TRBV11-2	NA	TRBJ1-1	NA	15	TGTGCCAGCAGCTTAGGGGTCTTTGGGAACACTGAAGCTTTCTTT	CASSLGVFGNTEAFF
TRBV7-2	NA	TRBJ2-7	TRBD2	15	TGTGCCAGCAGCTTAGGAGCGGGAGCTACCTACGAGCAGTACTTC	CASSLGAGATYEQYF
TRBV7-8	few	TRBJ2-1	TRBD2	15	TGTGCCAGCAGCCTAGGTGGCGGGAGGTCGGATGAGCAGTTCTTC	CASSLGGGRSDEQFF
TRBV7-9	few	TRBJ2-5	NA	13	TGTGCCAGCAATGGTTTGAGCCTCGAGACCCAGTACTTC	CASNGLSLETQYF
TRBV12-3/TRBV12-4	few	TRBJ2-1	NA	12	TGTGCCAGCAGTATGACGGGTAATGAGCAGTTCTTC	CASSMTGNEQFF
TRBV4-1	many	TRBJ1-4	NA	16	TGCGCCAGCAGCCAAGTGCAGGATGCAACTAATGAAAAACTGTTTTTT	CASSQVQDATNEKLFF
TRBV5-1	NA	TRBJ1-2	NA	12	TGCGCCAGCAGCGGTACTGGGCTTGGCTACACCTTC	CASSGTGLGYTF
TRBV12-3/TRBV12-4	NA	TRBJ1-2	NA	15	TGTGCCAGCAGTTGGGGGCTTACAGCTCCCTATGGCTACACCTTC	CASSWGLTAPYGYTF
TRBV29-1	few	TRBJ2-7	NA	11	TGCAGCGTTGGCCGACTCTACGAGCAGTACTTC	CSVGRLYEQYF